This T cell receptor (beta chain) was recovered during a study of cytomegalovirus exposure and HLA in healthy donors. CDR1 LNHDA and CDR2 SQIVND come from the germline V gene (reference sequence). This CDR3 comprises 14 residues. Researchers ran the PCR with 60 Vbeta and 13 Jbeta primers. TCRdb keeps only in-frame clones here, not all; method: immunoSEQ multiplex PCR. Its listing shows 150,000 to 200,000 clones. What was sequenced was PBMCs. This receptor was taken from a woman aged 60-75 years in good health and CMV-seronegative. The gene calls are TRBV19 and TRBJ1-5; 8 nucleotides agree with TRBD2. The closer fit of TRBJ2-3 to the DNA end suggests the J call may be wrong. CDR3 sequence reads: CASTLAGGNQPQYF. The CDR3 coding sequence is TGTGCCAGTACCCTTGCGGGGGGCAATCAGCCCCAGTATTTT.